Shown below are 27 T cell receptor beta chains from a single sample sequenced in a study of control samples from healthy donors and cancer patients. Data came from immunoSEQ multiplex PCR; TCRdb stores just in-frame clones and leaves some out. The data contain 130,000 or so clones, around nine tenths of them singletons. Sequencing used blood. The receptors here all came from a man aged 25 to 45 in good health.

V gene TRBV5-1 combines with J gene TRBJ1-3, with D uncertain. The CDR3 extends over 16 amino acids. V lost 0 bases, J lost 1 base, and 11 bases lay in between. CDR1 is SGHRS, CDR2 YFSETQ, per germline. The CDR3 DNA follows: TGCGCCAGCAGCTTGGATGTCTCGGGTTCTGGAAACACCATATATTTT. It specifies CASSLDVSGSGNTIYF.

This sequence joins TRBV6-2 or TRBV6-3 and TRBJ2-3, with no clear D. V shed 2 bases and J shed 4 bases, with 13 bases lying between them. The CDR3 sequence is 15 residues long. CDR1 and CDR2 (germline): MNHEY, SVGEGT. CDR3 sequence (DNA): TGTGCCAGCAGTTACCGGCAGGCTGGATCAGATACGCAGTATTTT. Translated: CASSYRQAGSDTQYF.

Worth noting for this clone: The same CDR3 arises from other DNA sequences in this sample as well. The chain carries TRBV10-3 and TRBJ2-1; D gene uncertain. CDR3 length equals 11 residues. Germline CDR1 reads ENHRY; CDR2 reads SYGVKD. V was clipped by 6 bases and J by 4 bases, with 4 bases between them. CDR3: CAIRGYNEQFF. The CDR3 DNA follows: TGTGCCATCAGGGGATACAATGAGCAGTTCTTC.

The rearrangement joins TRBV5-1 to TRBJ2-5; TRBD1 matches 7 bases. The CDR3 contains 15 residues. Germline CDR1 is SGHRS and CDR2 is YFSETQ. V shed 3 bases, J shed 2 bases, and the junction held 7 bases outside the gene matches. The CDR3 here is CASSSAGQVQETQYF. CDR3 DNA: TGCGCCAGCAGCTCAGCCGGACAGGTTCAAGAGACCCAGTACTTC.

The chain employs TRBV7-9 and TRBJ1-3; a possible D gene is TRBD1 (6 bases). Germline V gene sequence: CDR1 SEHNR, CDR2 FQNEAQ (reference sequence). V was cut by 5 bases and J by 4 bases, with 12 bases left in between. There are 14 residues in the CDR3. The CDR3 sequence is CASSRRQAGNTIYF. DNA of the CDR3: TGTGCCAGCAGCCGTCGACAGGCGGGAAACACCATATATTTT.

The rearrangement joins TRBV12-3 or TRBV12-4 to TRBJ2-2, with D perhaps TRBD1 (6 bases). V was pared by 2 bases and J by 9 bases, with 10 bases between. The CDR3 extends over 13 amino acids. The CDR3 here is CASSLLGARELFF. The CDR3 region has the DNA TGTGCCAGCAGTTTATTGGGGGCCCGGGAGCTGTTTTTT.

Comment on this clone: The same CDR3 can be traced to other DNA sequences in this sample. The chain links TRBV11-2 to TRBJ1-2; no firm D call. The CDR3 has 12 amino acids. Trimming cost V 0 bases and J 6 bases, with 5 bases left between them. Germline CDR1 and CDR2: SGHAT and FQNNGV. The CDR3 loop reads CASSLEGNGYTF. The DNA of the CDR3 is TGTGCCAGCAGCTTAGAGGGGAATGGCTACACCTTC.

Comment on this clone: Mismatch with germline at one junction end may stem from a read error. The V gene is TRBV19, the J gene TRBJ1-1, with D possibly being TRBD1 (6 bases). The CDR3 length is 16 residues. Germline CDR1 reads LNHDA; CDR2 reads SQIVND (reference sequence). The DNA for the CDR3 is TGTACCAGTAGTATTGGTTTTGACAGGCGGAGCACTGAAGCTTTCTTT. It is translated as CTSSIGFDRRSTEAFF.

The J gene is TRBJ2-1, the V gene TRBV9; 9 nucleotides agree with TRBD2. V gave up 0 bases and J gave up 6 bases; unmatched junction bases: 1. The CDR3 is 14 amino acids. Germline lookup yields CDR1 SGDLS and CDR2 YYNGEE. The CDR3 region is CASSVGRGGNEQFF. CDR3 sequence (DNA): TGTGCCAGCAGCGTAGGGCGGGGGGGCAATGAGCAGTTCTTC.

A word on this clone: Within the sample, other DNA sequences also encode this same CDR3. The rearrangement joins TRBV7-3 to TRBJ2-3; 8 bases match TRBD2. This CDR3 region has 15 residues. Germline assignment: CDR1 SGHTA and CDR2 FQGTGA. The ends lost 1 base at V and 0 bases at J; junction bases unmatched: 0. CDR3: CASSLSGGSTDTQYF. CDR3 coding DNA: TGTGCCAGCAGCTTAAGCGGGGGGAGCACAGATACGCAGTATTTT.

This sequence joins TRBV2 and TRBJ2-7; TRBD1 is a possible D gene (6 bases). There are 12 residues in the CDR3. CDR1 and CDR2 (germline): SNHLY, FYNNEI. Trimming left V 6 bases short and J 3 bases short, with 9 bases between. CDR3 sequence reads: CASRETGYEQYF. DNA of the CDR3: TGTGCCAGCAGAGAGACAGGCTACGAGCAGTACTTC.

The genes are TRBV2 and TRBJ1-6, with TRBD1 matching 10 bases. V lost 10 bases to trimming and J lost 7 bases; unmatched junction nucleotides: 1. The CDR3 length is 12 residues. Germline assignment: CDR1 SNHLY and CDR2 FYNNEI. CDR3 sequence: CATGQGNSPLHF. The CDR3 DNA reads TGTGCCACGGGACAGGGGAATTCACCCCTCCACTTT.

This clone was seen only once. V gene TRBV6-5 combines with J gene TRBJ2-7; TRBD1 agrees at 10 bases. This CDR3 has 14 amino acids. Trimming took 2 bases from V and 4 from J; bases not matched to a gene: 2. Germline CDR1 reads MNHEY; CDR2 reads SVGAGI. The CDR3, as DNA: TGTGCCAGCAGTTACGCGGACAGGGGGTACGAGCAGTACTTC. This codes for CASSYADRGYEQYF.

The chain recombines TRBV5-1 with TRBJ2-7; TRBD1 matches 7 bases. The CDR3 consists of 15 residues. Germline assignment: CDR1 SGHRS and CDR2 YFSETQ. Trimming removed 3 bases from V and 0 bases from J; junction bases left unmatched: 6. Here the CDR3 reads CASSSLTGSSYEQYF. Written as DNA, the CDR3 is TGCGCCAGCAGCTCTCTGACAGGGAGCTCCTACGAGCAGTACTTC.

The chain combines TRBV7-6 with TRBJ1-3; the match to TRBD1 covers 7 bases. Germline V lookup: CDR1 SGHVS, CDR2 FNYEAQ. V was clipped by 3 bases and J by 1 base; unmatched bases: 3. There are 15 residues in the CDR3. The CDR3 nucleotides read TGTGCCAGCAGCTTTCAGGGGGGATCTGGAAACACCATATATTTT. Its protein is CASSFQGGSGNTIYF. Based on the CDR3 plus reference TRBV7-6 and TRBJ1-3, the full variable domain is GAGVSQSPRYKVTKRGQDVALRCDPISGHVSLYWYRQALGQGPEFLTYFNYEAQQDKSGLPNDRFSAERPEGSISTLTIQRTEQRDSAMYRCASSFQGGSGNTIYFGEGSWLTVV.

This clone was seen only a few times. The CDR3 DNA reads as TGTGCCAGCACCAAAGCTTTCTTT. Its translation is CASTKAFF. The gene calls are TRBV21-1 and TRBJ1-1; TRBD1, the D gene given by the table, was not confirmed from the DNA. TRBV21-1 is recorded as a pseudogene. The CDR3 loop spans 8 amino acids.

This rearrangement joins TRBV7-2 to TRBJ2-1; D not resolved. The CDR3 covers 14 residues. V lost 5 bases, J lost 7 bases, and 15 bases lay in between. Germline values: CDR1 SGHTA, CDR2 FQGNSA. CDR3 nucleotide sequence: TGTGCCAGCAGCCCCTCTGTTACCTCAAATGAGCAGTTCTTC. Its protein is CASSPSVTSNEQFF.

The chain recombines TRBV27 with TRBJ2-3; D ambiguous. The CDR3 sequence is 16 residues long. Trimming stripped 0 bases from V and 0 bases from J, with 10 bases between. CDR1 is MNHEY and CDR2 is SMNVEV in the germline V gene (reference sequence). CDR3 DNA: TGTGCCAGCAGTTTATCAGTCCTGGCCAGCACAGATACGCAGTATTTT. Translated: CASSLSVLASTDTQYF.

The chain couples TRBV12-3 or TRBV12-4 to TRBJ2-2; D gene unclear. The germline V and J ends were trimmed by 3 bases and 4 bases, with 6 bases remaining between them. The CDR3 totals 13 residues. CDR3 bases: TGTGCCAGCAGTTTCGAGAGCACCGGGGAGCTGTTTTTT. As protein: CASSFESTGELFF.

V usage is TRBV27 and J usage is TRBJ2-6; D is ambiguous. From germline, CDR1 is MNHEY and CDR2 SMNVEV (reference sequence). V was cut by 8 bases and J by 2 bases, with 7 bases left in between. The CDR3 length is 13 residues. The CDR3 DNA is TGTGCCAGCCGATCGGCTGGGGCCAACGTCCTGACTTTC. Its translation: CASRSAGANVLTF.

The chain links TRBV27 to TRBJ1-2; 7 bases agree with TRBD1. CDR3 length: 15 residues. CDR1 is MNHEY, CDR2 SMNVEV, per germline (reference sequence). The V gene end was trimmed by 5 bases and the J gene end by 0 bases; junction bases not matched to a gene: 6. The CDR3 nucleotides are TGTGCCAGCAGTCTTCAGGGGGTATCTAACTATGGCTACACCTTC. Protein product: CASSLQGVSNYGYTF.

The rearrangement joins TRBV28 to TRBJ1-2, with D possibly being TRBD1 (6 bases). Germline loops: CDR1 MDHEN, CDR2 SYDVKM. The CDR3 is made up of 13 amino acids. With 6 bases removed from V and 3 bases from J, the gap between germline ends came to 11 bases. DNA for the CDR3: TGTGCCAGCAGCTCGGACAGTGACTATGGCTACACCTTC. The encoded protein is CASSSDSDYGYTF.

V gene TRBV7-2 combines with J gene TRBJ1-2; 9 nucleotides align to TRBD1. J lost 8 bases, V lost 4 bases, and 5 bases had no gene match. The CDR3 runs to 13 residues. Germline V gene lookup returns CDR1 SGHTA and CDR2 FQGNSA. CDR3 DNA: TGTGCCAGCAGCTCCCGACAGGGGGTAGGCTACACCTTC. It codes for CASSSRQGVGYTF.

This chain uses TRBV4-2 with TRBJ1-4; D call uncertain. The CDR3 has 15 residues. Germline CDR1 LGHNA, CDR2 YNFKEQ. Trimming took off 5 bases at V and 8 bases at J, with 18 bases between the two ends. CDR3 DNA sequence: TGTGCCAGCAGCACTCGACACGGGGAGTACGAAAAACTGTTTTTT. It codes for CASSTRHGEYEKLFF.

The V gene is TRBV3-1 (or the pseudogene TRBV3-2), the J gene TRBJ2-3; D remains unclear. Germline V gives CDR1 LGHDT, CDR2 YNNKEL (reference sequence). The CDR3 covers 17 residues. Trimming removed 0 bases at V and 0 bases at J, with 13 bases between. The CDR3 reads CASSQEVARTSTDTQYF. CDR3 coding DNA: TGTGCCAGCAGCCAAGAGGTGGCCAGAACCAGCACAGATACGCAGTATTTT.

This clone has ten or more counts. The chain employs TRBV7-9 and TRBJ1-1, with D perhaps matching TRBD1 (5 bases). Germline V CDR1 and CDR2: SEHNR, FQNEAQ (reference sequence). The V end was cut by 4 bases, the J end by 4 bases, with 7 bases between. CDR3 size: 12 residues. This CDR3 reads CASSWGGTEAFF. In DNA, the CDR3 is TGTGCCAGCAGCTGGGGGGGCACTGAAGCTTTCTTT.

The chain has TRBV5-1 and TRBJ2-7, with D tentatively TRBD1 or TRBD2 (6 bases each). Germline CDR1 SGHRS, CDR2 YFSETQ. The CDR3 spans 16 residues. Trimming pared 2 bases from V and 4 bases from J, leaving 19 bases between. The CDR3 spells CASSFGGSSVGYEQYV. As DNA, the CDR3 is TGCGCCAGCAGCTTCGGGGGCAGCTCGGTGGGATACGAGCAGTACGTC.